This T cell receptor (beta chain) was found in a study of identical twins. A single record per CDR3 protein comes from TCRdb applying MiXCR to the 5' RACE reads. Of 690,000 or so distinct CDR3 sequences in the sample, 5.5% to 6.5% are singletons; the top ten hold around 1.7%. Study-wide findings and caveats: Shared out-of-frame alpha sequences (those common to twins) showed excess low generation probability.

This CDR3 contains 15 residues. Trimming took off 0 bases at V and 0 bases at J, with 6 bases between the two ends. Looked up from germline, CDR1 is LGHDT and CDR2 is YNNKEL (reference sequence). This clonotype has a count of ten or more. Its matching antigen is unknown. This TCR derives from a man between 18 and 29 years old in good health. The sample comprised naive T cells sorted from blood. The rearrangement links TRBV3-1 to TRBJ2-1; the D is unclear. The CDR3 DNA sequence: TGTGCCAGCAGCCAAGACGGATCCTCCTACAATGAGCAGTTCTTC. Its protein is CASSQDGSSYNEQFF.